The clone carrying this T cell receptor beta chain has just one count. The sample belongs to a study of T cell responses to AZD1222 COVID-19 vaccine. Profiling relied on immunoSEQ multiplex PCR, and the TCRdb table lists in-frame clones only, not all of them. Found here are approximately 150,000 clones, around 92% of them singletons; the top ten hold approximately 2.2%. The germline V gene encodes CDR1 SGHVS and CDR2 FQNEAQ. The V end lost 5 bases, the J end lost 3 bases, and 4 bases lay between the germline ends. The CDR3 is made up of 11 amino acids. This sequence was found in an adult in good health. This sequence joins TRBV7-8 and TRBJ1-1; D ambiguous. The sample consisted of peripheral blood, taken on day 0 of AZD1222 vaccination. For the CDR3, the DNA is TGTGCCAGCAGCCCTTACACTGAAGCTTTCTTT. This translates into CASSPYTEAFF.